The 28 T cell receptor beta chains below were found in one sample sequenced in a study of blood T cell repertoires in COVID-19. Libraries were prepared by immunoSEQ multiplex PCR; TCRdb keeps only in-frame clonotypes and omits some of them. Here the sample spans 150,000 to 200,000 clones, approximately 80% being singletons. The material sequenced was PBMCs or T cells enriched from blood (not recorded which). The receptors shown here come from a middle-aged man who had recovered from COVID-19.

The gene calls are TRBV7-8 and TRBJ2-7, with 11 bases aligning to TRBD1. The V gene end was trimmed by 5 bases and the J gene end by 2 bases; junction bases not matched to a gene: 5. The CDR3 is 15 amino acids. Germline loops: CDR1 SGHVS, CDR2 FQNEAQ. As DNA, the CDR3 is TGTGCCAGCAGCATCGGACAGGGGGCCACCTACGAGCAGTACTTC. It specifies CASSIGQGATYEQYF.

This sequence joins TRBV2 and TRBJ1-6; the D gene is possibly TRBD1 (5 bases). V gave up 0 bases and J gave up 8 bases, with 20 bases separating them. From germline, CDR1 is SNHLY and CDR2 FYNNEI. The CDR3 covers 18 residues. The CDR3 is CASSEALLTGPGYSPLHF. The CDR3 coding sequence is TGTGCCAGCAGTGAAGCGCTTCTAACAGGCCCCGGTTATTCACCCCTCCACTTT.

This rearrangement joins TRBV2 to TRBJ1-1; 8 nucleotides match TRBD1. CDR1 and CDR2 (germline): SNHLY, FYNNEI. CDR3 length: 16 residues. J lost 0 bases, V lost 6 bases, and 9 bases had no gene match. The CDR3 DNA reads TGTGCCAGCAGCCTCGGGACAGGTTATATGAACACTGAAGCTTTCTTT. Amino acid sequence: CASSLGTGYMNTEAFF. The complete variable domain, with remaining parts taken from reference TRBV2 and TRBJ1-1, reads EPEVTQTPSHQVTQMGQEVILRCVPISNHLYFYWYRQILGQKVEFLVSFYNNEISEKSEIFDDQFSVERPDGSNFTLKIRSTKLEDSAMYFCASSLGTGYMNTEAFFGQGTRLTVV.

This clone was picked up many times. This chain uses TRBV5-1 with TRBJ1-1, with TRBD1 identical over 8 bases. The CDR3 length is 16 residues. J lost 0 bases, V lost 6 bases, and 10 bases had no gene match. The germline V gene encodes CDR1 SGHRS and CDR2 YFSETQ. The CDR3 DNA sequence: TGCGCCAGCAACACACTCCCAGGGGGCGTGAACACTGAAGCTTTCTTT. This encodes CASNTLPGGVNTEAFF.

This rearrangement joins TRBV19 to TRBJ1-1, with D possibly being TRBD1 (6 bases). This CDR3 is built from 14 residues. Germline assignment: CDR1 LNHDA and CDR2 SQIVND (reference sequence). Trimming removed 7 bases from V and 4 bases from J, with 16 bases in between. CDR3 bases: TGTGCCAGTAAGCGGGAGGGGGTTTTCACTGAAGCTTTCTTT. It yields the protein CASKREGVFTEAFF.

This rearrangement joins TRBV4-1 to TRBJ1-5, with D hard to call. The CDR3 length is 15 residues. Germline assignment: CDR1 MGHRA and CDR2 YSYEKL. With 0 bases removed from V and 7 bases from J, the gap between germline ends came to 13 bases. CDR3 sequence reads: CASSQDRQVRQPQHF. The DNA of the CDR3 is TGCGCCAGCAGCCAAGATCGTCAGGTCCGGCAGCCCCAGCATTTT.

The chain is built from TRBV27 and TRBJ1-2; 7 nucleotides line up with TRBD1. The germline V gene has CDR1 MNHEY and CDR2 SMNVEV (reference sequence). Trimming removed 5 bases from V and 0 bases from J; junction bases left unmatched: 9. This CDR3 spans 16 amino acids. The CDR3 loop reads CASSPMDRLANYGYTF. CDR3 sequence (DNA): TGTGCCAGCAGTCCTATGGACAGGCTGGCTAACTATGGCTACACCTTC.

The genes are TRBV19 and TRBJ1-1; maybe TRBD1 (5 bases). The CDR3 loop spans 14 amino acids. In germline, CDR1 is LNHDA, CDR2 SQIVND (reference sequence). V dropped 3 bases and J dropped 3 bases, with 11 bases sitting between them. This chain's CDR3 is CASSIQGGYTEAFF. The DNA for the CDR3 is TGTGCCAGTAGTATCCAGGGCGGTTACACTGAAGCTTTCTTT.

The chain recombines TRBV2 with TRBJ1-5; no clear D. Germline V gene sequence: CDR1 SNHLY, CDR2 FYNNEI. V lost 5 bases to trimming and J lost 5 bases, with 10 bases between them. This CDR3 is built from 13 residues. The CDR3 DNA is TGTGCCAGCAGTCTTCGCTCAGATCAGCCCCAGCATTTT. This encodes CASSLRSDQPQHF.

This chain uses TRBV30 with TRBJ2-3; D remains unclear. V gave up 0 bases and J gave up 1 base, with 2 bases separating them. The CDR3 spans 12 residues. Germline V lookup: CDR1 GTSNPN, CDR2 SVGIG (reference sequence). The CDR3 DNA reads as TGTGCCTGGAGTGTCGGCACAGATACGCAGTATTTT. Protein: CAWSVGTDTQYF.

This clone has a count of ten or more. V usage is TRBV4-2 and J usage is TRBJ2-2; TRBD1 is a possible D gene (5 bases). Germline lookup yields CDR1 LGHNA and CDR2 YNFKEQ. The CDR3 is 14 amino acids. V lost 6 bases to trimming and J lost 2 bases, with 10 bases between them. The CDR3 here is CASRTTDNTGELFF. Here the CDR3 DNA reads TGTGCCAGCAGAACGACAGACAACACCGGGGAGCTGTTTTTT.

Only a few counts were recorded for this clone. The chain recombines TRBV19 with TRBJ2-2, with D possibly being TRBD2 (6 bases). The CDR3 is made up of 13 amino acids. Trimming shortened V by 2 bases and J by 6 bases, and 7 bases separated the two germline ends. Germline V gene data show CDR1 as LNHDA and CDR2 as SQIVND (reference sequence). As DNA, the CDR3 is TGTGCCAGTAGTATAACGGGGGCCGGGGAGCTGTTTTTT. Residues: CASSITGAGELFF.

The chain joins TRBV19 to TRBJ1-1; no clear D. Deletions cut 4 bases from V and 0 bases from J, with 9 bases between. The CDR3 sequence is 14 residues long. CDR1 and CDR2 (germline): LNHDA, SQIVND (reference sequence). CDR3 in DNA: TGTGCCAGTAGTAGATTCGGGGTGAACACTGAAGCTTTCTTT. Protein product: CASSRFGVNTEAFF.

The chain has TRBV4-1 and TRBJ2-3; 9 nucleotides line up with TRBD2. CDR1 and CDR2 from the germline V gene are MGHRA and YSYEKL. V gave up 10 bases and J gave up 5 bases; unmatched junction bases: 4. CDR3 length: 12 amino acids. CDR3 in amino acids: CATGTSQDTQYF. The CDR3 DNA is TGCGCCACCGGGACTAGCCAAGATACGCAGTATTTT.

CDR3 region: CASRPRGGSHEQYF. The CDR3, as DNA: TGTGCCAGCAGACCTAGGGGAGGGAGCCACGAGCAGTACTTC. The chain is built from TRBV7-9 and TRBJ2-7; TRBD2 matches 7 bases. The CDR3 is 14 amino acids. The J segment lost 5 bases and the V segment lost 6 bases, leaving 10 bases of the junction unmatched. Looked up from germline, CDR1 is SEHNR and CDR2 is FQNEAQ (reference sequence). Supplemented by reference TRBV7-9 and TRBJ2-7, the full variable domain reads DTGVSQNPRHKITKRGQNVTFRCDPISEHNRLYWYRQTLGQGPEFLTYFQNEAQLEKSRLLSDRFSAERPKGSFSTLEIQRTEQGDSAMYLCASRPRGGSHEQYFGPGTRLTVT.

This clone was observed once. The chain combines TRBV12-3 or TRBV12-4 with TRBJ2-7, with D possibly matching TRBD1 (6 bases). The CDR3 runs 12 residues. V was trimmed by 6 bases and J by 0 bases, leaving 6 bases between them. In DNA form, the CDR3 reads TGTGCCAGCAGGGGGGCCTCCTACGAGCAGTACTTC. Translating it yields CASRGASYEQYF.

The V gene is TRBV5-4, the J gene TRBJ2-5, with 7 bases lining up with TRBD2. The CDR3 is made up of 14 amino acids. Germline V gene lookup returns CDR1 SGHNT and CDR2 YYREEE (reference sequence). Losses at the gene ends were 4 bases for V and 4 bases for J; bases not matched to a gene: 7. The chain's CDR3 is CASSPGGYIETQYF. DNA of the CDR3: TGTGCCAGCAGCCCGGGAGGCTATATAGAGACCCAGTACTTC.

V is TRBV19 and J is TRBJ1-2; TRBD1 agrees at 10 bases. CDR3 length equals 13 residues. The V gene's germline CDR1 is LNHDA and CDR2 SQIVND (reference sequence). The trim removed 7 bases at V and 13 bases at J, leaving 12 bases unmatched. For the CDR3, the DNA is TGTGCCAGTAATCGGGGACAGGGGAAGGATTGCACCTTC. It yields the protein CASNRGQGKDCTF.

The chain links TRBV5-1 to TRBJ2-7, with 12 positions matching TRBD2. The CDR3 runs 16 residues. The germline V gene has CDR1 SGHRS and CDR2 YFSETQ. The ends lost 4 bases at V and 3 bases at J; junction bases unmatched: 8. The CDR3 here is CASSITSSGGVYEQYF. The CDR3, as DNA: TGCGCCAGCAGCATCACCTCTAGCGGGGGGGTCTACGAGCAGTACTTC.

The chain joins TRBV5-5 to TRBJ1-1; tentative D call: TRBD1 (5 bases). This CDR3 has 14 residues. Trimming shortened V by 0 bases and J by 5 bases, and 11 bases separated the two germline ends. CDR1 and CDR2 from the germline V gene are SGHKS and YYEKEE (reference sequence). CDR3 protein: CASSLDGGRTEAFF. The CDR3 DNA is TGTGCCAGCAGCTTGGACGGGGGTCGGACTGAAGCTTTCTTT.

The chain combines TRBV3-1 (or the pseudogene TRBV3-2) with TRBJ1-5; D call uncertain. Trimming left V 1 base short and J 8 bases short, with 15 bases between. The CDR3 covers 15 residues. Germline V gene data show CDR1 as LGHDT and CDR2 as YNNKEL (reference sequence). The DNA of the CDR3 is TGTGCCAGCAGCCAAGGGGTATCCGGGGTTGAGCCCCAGCATTTT. Translating it yields CASSQGVSGVEPQHF.

V usage is TRBV7-3 and J usage is TRBJ2-3, with D possibly matching TRBD2 (6 bases). The CDR3 loop spans 17 amino acids. The V and J ends lost 5 bases and 3 bases respectively, with 21 bases between them. Germline CDR1 is SGHTA and CDR2 is FQGTGA. In DNA, the CDR3 is TGTGCCAGCAGCCCCTGGCCGGGAGCGGCCGGGACAGATACGCAGTATTTT. Translation: CASSPWPGAAGTDTQYF.

The gene calls are TRBV6-6 and TRBJ2-7, with TRBD1 identical over 8 bases. J was trimmed by 2 bases and V by 1 base; bases with no gene match: 4. This CDR3 has 15 amino acids. CDR1 and CDR2 (germline): MNHNY, SVGAGI (reference sequence). DNA for the CDR3: TGTGCCAGCAGTTACTTGGCAGGGGGCCCCTACGAGCAGTACGTC. Encoded protein: CASSYLAGGPYEQYV.

The chain has TRBV27 and TRBJ1-1; no definite D call. Trimming removed 2 bases from V and 8 bases from J, with 15 bases in between. This CDR3 is 14 amino acids long. The germline V gene encodes CDR1 MNHEY and CDR2 SMNVEV (reference sequence). The CDR3 nucleotides read TGTGCCAGCAGTTTAGCTTCCCGGGTCCCCGAAGCTTTCTTT. As protein: CASSLASRVPEAFF.

The rearrangement uses TRBV7-6 and TRBJ2-1, with 7 bases that match TRBD1. The length of the CDR3 is 13 residues. CDR1 SGHVS and CDR2 FNYEAQ come from the germline V gene. Trimming at V came to 0 bases and at J to 12 bases, leaving 5 bases not matched to a gene. The CDR3 sequence: CASSLAKWTGQFF. DNA of the CDR3: TGTGCCAGCAGCTTAGCTAAGTGGACAGGGCAGTTCTTC.

This sequence joins TRBV12-2 and TRBJ1-5; no check of the table's D call, TRBD1, against the DNA was made. TRBV12-2 is noted as a pseudogene. The CDR3 consists of 18 residues. This CDR3 reads CARPSPRDRKNSNQPQHF. DNA for the CDR3: TGTGCAAGGCCATCCCCCAGGGACAGAAAAAATAGCAATCAGCCCCAGCATTTT.

The CDR3 reads CASSIQETEAFF. CDR3 DNA sequence: TGTGCCAGTAGTATACAGGAAACTGAAGCTTTCTTT. The chain couples TRBV19 to TRBJ1-1; D gene uncertain. Germline CDR1 LNHDA, CDR2 SQIVND (reference sequence). The CDR3 totals 12 residues. V lost 2 bases and J lost 5, with 6 bases in between.

J is TRBJ2-7 and V is TRBV6-5; 7 bases agree with TRBD1. This CDR3 has 15 amino acids. Looked up from germline, CDR1 is MNHEY and CDR2 is SVGAGI. The V and J ends lost 3 bases and 6 bases, in that order; junction bases with no gene match: 11. The DNA of the CDR3 is TGTGCCAGCAGTTATAGGATCTGGGACAGAAGCGAGCAGTACTTC. Its translation is CASSYRIWDRSEQYF.